This is a list of T cell receptor beta chains from one sample in a study of T cell changes during pregnancy in multiple sclerosis. The data were produced by immunoSEQ multiplex PCR, yet TCRdb's version contains in-frame clones alone and is incomplete. The sample includes tens of thousands of clones, roughly 93% seen only once; the top ten take more than 2.5%. The specimen comprised peripheral blood, sampled in the second trimester of pregnancy. The receptors shown here come from a female donor with multiple sclerosis, enrolled in a pregnancy study. Both conserved end residues are part of each CDR3. Fields, in order: D gene, V gene, clone size, J gene, CDR3 protein, CDR3 DNA. The D gene is left open where the match is weak. The size of a clone is reported for some rows only, either as once, few or many, or as a class for expanded clones.

D: -; V: TRBV2; size: -; J: TRBJ2-5; CDR3: CASTLLETQYF; DNA: TGTGCCAGCACACTCTTGGAGACCCAGTACTTC
D: -; V: TRBV18; size: -; J: TRBJ2-7; CDR3: CASSPGYEQYF; DNA: TGTGCCAGCTCACCCGGTTACGAGCAGTACTTC
D: -; V: TRBV9; size: once; J: TRBJ1-2; CDR3: CASTVGGGYGYTF; DNA: TGTGCCAGCACCGTAGGGGGAGGCTATGGCTACACCTTC
D: TRBD2; V: TRBV28; size: -; J: TRBJ2-5; CDR3: CASSYPPGLLAIPDQETQYF; DNA: TGTGCCAGCAGTTACCCGCCGGGGTTACTAGCGATACCCGACCAAGAGACCCAGTACTTC
D: -; V: TRBV2; size: -; J: TRBJ2-1; CDR3: CASSGQGGSYNEQFF; DNA: TGTGCCAGCAGTGGCCAAGGGGGATCCTACAATGAGCAGTTCTTC
D: TRBD1; V: TRBV28; size: once; J: TRBJ1-2; CDR3: CASSLFSGGYGYTF; DNA: TGTGCCAGCAGTTTGTTTTCAGGGGGCTATGGCTACACCTTC
D: -; V: TRBV5-4; size: once; J: TRBJ1-1; CDR3: CASSPTPAGVYTEAFF; DNA: TGTGCCAGCAGCCCCACCCCAGCGGGGGTTTACACTGAAGCTTTCTTT
D: -; V: TRBV5-8; size: -; J: TRBJ1-4; CDR3: CASSLGVSSTNEKLFF; DNA: TGTGCCAGCAGCTTGGGTGTCAGTTCAACTAATGAAAAACTGTTTTTT
D: -; V: TRBV10-3; size: -; J: TRBJ2-7; CDR3: CAISGTGYEQYF; DNA: TGTGCCATCAGTGGGACTGGCTACGAGCAGTACTTC
D: TRBD1; V: TRBV19; size: -; J: TRBJ1-5; CDR3: CASSPDRVGNQPQHF; DNA: TGTGCCAGTAGTCCAGACAGGGTAGGTAATCAGCCCCAGCATTTT
D: -; V: TRBV7-2; size: -; J: TRBJ1-3; CDR3: CASSLGPGEPSGNTIYF; DNA: TGTGCCAGCAGCTTAGGGCCAGGGGAGCCATCTGGAAACACCATATATTTT
D: -; V: TRBV29-1; size: -; J: TRBJ1-5; CDR3: CSVGAGEEPQHF; DNA: TGCAGCGTTGGGGCAGGGGAAGAGCCCCAGCATTTT
D: TRBD1; V: TRBV13; size: -; J: TRBJ1-2; CDR3: CASSQGVITTTMNYGYTF; DNA: TGTGCCAGCAGCCAGGGGGTAATTACAACAACTATGAACTATGGCTACACCTTC
D: TRBD2; V: TRBV7-9; size: -; J: TRBJ2-5; CDR3: CASSPRGSGREETQYF; DNA: TGTGCCAGCAGCCCCCGGGGTAGCGGGAGGGAAGAGACCCAGTACTTC
D: TRBD1; V: TRBV5-1; size: once; J: TRBJ1-2; CDR3: CASSLGPGQGLYGYTF; DNA: TGCGCCAGCAGCTTGGGGCCGGGACAGGGACTCTATGGCTACACCTTC
D: TRBD1; V: TRBV27; size: -; J: TRBJ2-7; CDR3: CASSLSPGGLVEQYF; DNA: TGTGCCAGCAGTTTATCGCCAGGGGGCTTAGTCGAGCAGTACTTC
D: TRBD1; V: TRBV6-5; size: -; J: TRBJ1-1; CDR3: CASSGTATMNTEAFF; DNA: TGTGCCAGCAGTGGGACAGCCACTATGAACACTGAAGCTTTCTTT
D: -; V: TRBV25-1; size: once; J: TRBJ2-7; CDR3: CASSVTGQSSLQYF; DNA: TGTGCCAGCAGTGTAACCGGACAGAGCTCCCTGCAGTACTTC
D: -; V: TRBV6-5; size: -; J: TRBJ1-2; CDR3: CASSSTGNYGYTF; DNA: TGTGCCAGCAGCTCCACAGGGAACTATGGCTACACCTTC
D: -; V: TRBV9; size: -; J: TRBJ1-6; CDR3: CASSVAQVNSPLHF; DNA: TGTGCCAGCAGCGTAGCTCAGGTTAATTCACCCCTCCACTTT
D: -; V: TRBV29-1; size: -; J: TRBJ2-2; CDR3: CSVGGGQPHDGNTGELFF; DNA: TGCAGCGTCGGGGGGGGACAGCCTCACGACGGGAACACCGGGGAGCTGTTTTTT
D: TRBD1; V: TRBV6-1; size: -; J: TRBJ2-2; CDR3: CASRYRGITGELFF; DNA: TGTGCCAGCAGGTACAGGGGGATCACCGGGGAGCTGTTTTTT
D: TRBD1; V: TRBV7-9; size: -; J: TRBJ1-4; CDR3: CASSLWDRREEKLFF; DNA: TGTGCCAGCAGCTTATGGGACAGGCGAGAAGAAAAACTGTTTTTT
D: TRBD1; V: TRBV11-1; size: -; J: TRBJ2-3; CDR3: CASGTGEVVDTQYF; DNA: TGTGCCAGCGGGACAGGGGAAGTAGTAGATACGCAGTATTTT
D: -; V: TRBV2; size: -; J: TRBJ1-2; CDR3: CASNTLGGYGYTF; DNA: TGTGCCAGCAATACCCTGGGGGGCTATGGCTACACCTTC
D: -; V: TRBV6-5; size: -; J: TRBJ2-1; CDR3: CASTRGSEQFF; DNA: TGTGCCAGCACACGGGGTAGCGAGCAGTTCTTC
D: -; V: TRBV9; size: -; J: TRBJ1-2; CDR3: CASSLSSGYTF; DNA: TGTGCCAGCAGCCTCTCTTCGGGCTACACCTTC
D: TRBD1; V: TRBV18; size: -; J: TRBJ2-2; CDR3: CASSQRDRGLAGELFF; DNA: TGTGCCAGCTCACAACGCGACAGGGGATTGGCCGGGGAGCTGTTTTTT
D: -; V: TRBV2; size: once; J: TRBJ2-3; CDR3: CASSETWTLESTDTQYF; DNA: TGTGCCAGCAGTGAGACCTGGACATTGGAAAGCACAGATACGCAGTATTTT
D: -; V: TRBV18; size: -; J: TRBJ1-1; CDR3: CASSPLLRAHTEAFF; DNA: TGTGCCAGCTCACCATTACTCAGGGCGCACACTGAAGCTTTCTTT
D: TRBD2; V: TRBV29-1; size: once; J: TRBJ2-1; CDR3: CSVDRDYVNEQFF; DNA: TGCAGCGTTGATCGGGACTACGTCAATGAGCAGTTCTTC
D: TRBD1; V: TRBV27; size: -; J: TRBJ2-7; CDR3: CASRPVGTASYEQYF; DNA: TGTGCCAGCAGACCCGTTGGGACAGCTTCCTACGAGCAGTACTTC
D: TRBD1; V: TRBV6-1; size: -; J: TRBJ1-1; CDR3: CASSDLGDRNTEAFF; DNA: TGTGCCAGCAGTGATTTAGGGGACAGAAACACTGAAGCTTTCTTT
D: TRBD2; V: TRBV28; size: -; J: TRBJ2-3; CDR3: CASSPPWPSGADTQYF; DNA: TGTGCCAGCAGCCCCCCTTGGCCTAGCGGGGCAGATACGCAGTATTTT
D: TRBD2; V: TRBV2; size: -; J: TRBJ2-5; CDR3: CASSESTSVQETQYF; DNA: TGTGCCAGCAGTGAGTCTACTAGCGTACAAGAGACCCAGTACTTC
D: -; V: TRBV6-5; size: -; J: TRBJ1-2; CDR3: CASSYTDSGGYTF; DNA: TGTGCCAGCAGTTACACCGACAGCGGGGGCTACACCTTC
D: -; V: TRBV30; size: -; J: TRBJ1-1; CDR3: CAWIGAGRFMNTEAFF; DNA: TGTGCCTGGATTGGGGCAGGAAGATTTATGAACACTGAAGCTTTCTTT
D: TRBD2; V: TRBV9; size: -; J: TRBJ2-5; CDR3: CASSAGLAGLETQYF; DNA: TGTGCCAGCAGCGCCGGACTAGCGGGGTTGGAGACCCAGTACTTC
D: TRBD1; V: TRBV18; size: -; J: TRBJ1-3; CDR3: CASSPGQGAGNTIYF; DNA: TGTGCCAGCTCCCCTGGACAGGGCGCGGGAAACACCATATATTTT
D: -; V: TRBV6-1; size: -; J: TRBJ2-7; CDR3: CASSEGTRLLDEQYF; DNA: TGTGCCAGCAGTGAAGGTACGCGTTTGTTAGACGAGCAGTACTTC
D: TRBD2; V: TRBV7-9; size: -; J: TRBJ2-1; CDR3: CASSPPPRLAVQYNEQFF; DNA: TGTGCCAGCAGCCCCCCACCCAGACTAGCGGTCCAGTACAATGAGCAGTTCTTC
D: TRBD2; V: TRBV7-9; size: -; J: TRBJ2-1; CDR3: CASSPPWAGAYNEQFF; DNA: TGTGCCAGCAGCCCACCCTGGGCGGGGGCCTACAATGAGCAGTTCTTC
D: TRBD2; V: TRBV7-9; size: -; J: TRBJ2-1; CDR3: CASSTTSGASGEQFF; DNA: TGTGCCAGCAGCACGACTAGCGGGGCTTCAGGGGAGCAGTTCTTC
D: TRBD2; V: TRBV9; size: -; J: TRBJ2-1; CDR3: CASSASGGPSYNEQFF; DNA: TGTGCCAGCAGCGCCAGCGGGGGCCCCTCCTACAATGAGCAGTTCTTC
D: -; V: TRBV7-9; size: medium-sized; J: TRBJ2-3; CDR3: CASSSWTRTDTQYF; DNA: TGTGCCAGCAGCTCCTGGACTCGCACAGATACGCAGTATTTT
D: -; V: TRBV30; size: -; J: TRBJ1-2; CDR3: CAWEGVGRGNFNYGYTF; DNA: TGTGCCTGGGAAGGGGTAGGACGCGGCAATTTTAACTATGGCTACACCTTC
D: -; V: TRBV5-1; size: -; J: TRBJ2-4; CDR3: CASSTDIAKNIQYF; DNA: TGCGCCAGCAGCACCGACATAGCCAAAAACATTCAGTACTTC
D: -; V: TRBV6-4; size: -; J: TRBJ2-2; CDR3: CASSLANTGELFF; DNA: TGTGCCAGCAGTTTAGCGAACACCGGGGAGCTGTTTTTT
D: -; V: TRBV6-1; size: -; J: TRBJ1-3; CDR3: CASATAPDSGNTIYF; DNA: TGTGCCAGCGCGACTGCGCCCGACTCTGGAAACACCATATATTTT